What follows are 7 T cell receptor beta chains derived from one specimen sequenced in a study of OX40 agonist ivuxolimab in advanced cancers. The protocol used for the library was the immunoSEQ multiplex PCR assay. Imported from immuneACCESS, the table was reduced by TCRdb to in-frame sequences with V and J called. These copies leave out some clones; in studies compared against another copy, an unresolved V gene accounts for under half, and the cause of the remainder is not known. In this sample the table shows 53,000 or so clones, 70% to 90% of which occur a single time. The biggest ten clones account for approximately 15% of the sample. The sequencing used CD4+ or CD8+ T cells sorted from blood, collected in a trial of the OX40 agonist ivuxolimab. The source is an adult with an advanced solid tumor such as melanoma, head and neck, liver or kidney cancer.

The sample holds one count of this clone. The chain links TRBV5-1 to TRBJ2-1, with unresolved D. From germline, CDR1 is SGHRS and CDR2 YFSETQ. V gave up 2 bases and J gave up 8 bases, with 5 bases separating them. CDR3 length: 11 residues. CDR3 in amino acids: CASSLHDEQFF. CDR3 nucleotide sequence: TGCGCCAGCAGCTTACACGATGAGCAGTTCTTC.

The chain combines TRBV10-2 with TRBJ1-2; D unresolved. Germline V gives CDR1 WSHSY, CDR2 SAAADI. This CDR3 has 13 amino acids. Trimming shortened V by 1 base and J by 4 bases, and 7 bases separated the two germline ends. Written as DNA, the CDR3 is TGCGCCAGCAGTGAGTACAGATCCTATGGCTACACCTTC. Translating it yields CASSEYRSYGYTF.

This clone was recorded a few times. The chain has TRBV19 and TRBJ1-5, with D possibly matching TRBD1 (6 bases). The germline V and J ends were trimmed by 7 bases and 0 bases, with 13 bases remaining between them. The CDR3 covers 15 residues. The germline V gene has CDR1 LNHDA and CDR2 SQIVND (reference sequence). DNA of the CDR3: TGTGCCAGTAAGACAGGAACCAATAGCAATCAGCCCCAGCATTTT. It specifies CASKTGTNSNQPQHF.

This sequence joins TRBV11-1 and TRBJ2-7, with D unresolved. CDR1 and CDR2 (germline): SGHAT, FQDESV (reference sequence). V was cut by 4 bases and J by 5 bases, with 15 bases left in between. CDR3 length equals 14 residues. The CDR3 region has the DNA TGTGCCAGCAGCTCTCGATCAGGAGCCAACGAGCAGTACTTC. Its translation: CASSSRSGANEQYF.

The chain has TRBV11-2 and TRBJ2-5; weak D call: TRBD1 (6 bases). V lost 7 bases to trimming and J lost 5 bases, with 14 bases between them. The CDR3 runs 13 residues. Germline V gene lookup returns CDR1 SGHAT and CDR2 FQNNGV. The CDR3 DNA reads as TGTGCCAGCAACAAACAGGGATGGGAGACCCAGTACTTC. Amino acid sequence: CASNKQGWETQYF.

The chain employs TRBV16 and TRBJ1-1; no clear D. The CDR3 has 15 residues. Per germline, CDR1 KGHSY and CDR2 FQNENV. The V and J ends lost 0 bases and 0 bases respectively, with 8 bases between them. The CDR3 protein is CASSQSGRMNTEAFF. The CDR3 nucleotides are TGTGCCAGCAGCCAATCGGGCAGAATGAACACTGAAGCTTTCTTT. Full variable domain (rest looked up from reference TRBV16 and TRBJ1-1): GEEVAQTPKHLVRGEGQKAKLYCAPIKGHSYVFWYQQVLKNEFKFLISFQNENVFDETGMPKERFSAKCLPNSPCSLEIQATKLEDSAVYFCASSQSGRMNTEAFFGQGTRLTVV.

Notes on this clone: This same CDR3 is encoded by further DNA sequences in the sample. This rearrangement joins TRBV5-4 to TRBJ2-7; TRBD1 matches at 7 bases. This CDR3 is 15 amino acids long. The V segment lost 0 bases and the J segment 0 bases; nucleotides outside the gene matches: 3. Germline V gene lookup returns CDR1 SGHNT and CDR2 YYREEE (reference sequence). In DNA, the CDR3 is TGTGCCAGCAGCTTGGCAGGGGGATCCTCCTACGAGCAGTACTTC. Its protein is CASSLAGGSSYEQYF.